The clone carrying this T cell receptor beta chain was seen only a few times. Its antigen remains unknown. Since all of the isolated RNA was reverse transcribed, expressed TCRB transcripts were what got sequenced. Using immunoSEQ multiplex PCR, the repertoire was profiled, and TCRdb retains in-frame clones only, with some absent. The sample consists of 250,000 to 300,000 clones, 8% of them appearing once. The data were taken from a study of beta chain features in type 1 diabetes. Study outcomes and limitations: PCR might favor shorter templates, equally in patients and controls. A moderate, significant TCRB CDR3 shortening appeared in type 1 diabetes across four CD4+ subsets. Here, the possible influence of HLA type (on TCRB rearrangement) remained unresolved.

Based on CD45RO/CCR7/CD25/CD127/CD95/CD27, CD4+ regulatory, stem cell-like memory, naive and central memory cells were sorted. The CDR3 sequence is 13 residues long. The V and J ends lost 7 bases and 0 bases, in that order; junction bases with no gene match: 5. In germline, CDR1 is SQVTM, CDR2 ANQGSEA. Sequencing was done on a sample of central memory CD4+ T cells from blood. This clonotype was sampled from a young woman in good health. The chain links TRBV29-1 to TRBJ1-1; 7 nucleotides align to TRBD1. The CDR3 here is CSARTGLNTEAFF. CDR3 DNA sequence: TGCAGCGCCCGGACAGGCCTGAACACTGAAGCTTTCTTT.